A selection of T cell receptor beta chains follows, all from one sample in a study of OX40 agonist ivuxolimab in advanced cancers. The table came from immunoSEQ multiplex PCR; TCRdb's copy has only in-frame clones and leaves some out. The table includes some 27,000 clones, approximately 90% detected once. The starting material was CD4+ or CD8+ T cells sorted from blood, obtained in a trial of the OX40 agonist ivuxolimab. The receptors derive from an adult with an advanced solid tumor such as melanoma, head and neck, liver or kidney cancer. Both conserved end residues are part of each CDR3. A D gene is named only where the DNA matches it firmly. The listing skips clone size in some rows; elsewhere it reads once, few, many or a size class.

.	11	TRBV7-9	.	TRBJ1-1	CANEEGPEAFF	TGTGCCAACGAAGAGGGACCTGAAGCTTTCTTT
.	15	TRBV11-2	.	TRBJ1-1	CASSGSIRGDTEAFF	TGTGCCAGCAGCGGATCAATTCGGGGCGACACTGAAGCTTTCTTT
.	14	TRBV6-6	.	TRBJ1-1	CASSPSRGNTEAFF	TGTGCCAGCAGCCCGTCTAGGGGTAACACTGAAGCTTTCTTT
TRBD2	15	TRBV5-6	.	TRBJ2-1	CASSLGLAGLSEQFF	TGTGCCAGCAGCTTGGGTCTAGCGGGGCTCAGTGAGCAGTTCTTC
TRBD2	16	TRBV7-2	.	TRBJ2-4	CASSLWRGIAKNIQYF	TGTGCCAGCAGCTTATGGCGGGGGATAGCCAAAAACATTCAGTACTTC
.	11	TRBV20-1	.	TRBJ2-1	CSAIYYNEQFF	TGCAGTGCTATATATTACAATGAGCAGTTCTTC
.	14	TRBV19	.	TRBJ2-4	CASTTDVAKNIQYF	TGTGCCAGTACCACAGATGTAGCCAAAAACATTCAGTACTTC
.	15	TRBV6-1	.	TRBJ2-1	CASSELDGSWNEQFF	TGTGCCAGCAGTGAATTGGACGGGAGTTGGAATGAGCAGTTCTTC
.	14	TRBV5-1	.	TRBJ2-7	CASSLAGPEYEQYF	TGCGCCAGCAGCTTGGCCGGGCCCGAGTACGAGCAGTACTTC
TRBD2	16	TRBV18	.	TRBJ2-7	CASSREGLAGVYEQYF	TGTGCCAGCTCACGAGAAGGACTAGCGGGAGTCTACGAGCAGTACTTC
.	18	TRBV5-4	.	TRBJ2-1	CASSLASAQGIRGNEQFF	TGTGCCAGCAGCTTGGCTAGCGCACAGGGGATTAGGGGCAATGAGCAGTTCTTC
.	14	TRBV6-5	once	TRBJ2-1	CASSYDVSYNEQFF	TGTGCCAGCAGTTACGATGTCTCCTACAATGAGCAGTTCTTC
.	14	TRBV5-8	.	TRBJ2-4	CASSFSQFKNIQYF	TGTGCCAGCAGCTTCTCCCAGTTCAAAAACATTCAGTACTTC
.	13	TRBV6-5	once	TRBJ2-5	CASSAGPRATQYF	TGTGCCAGCAGCGCGGGGCCCCGGGCGACCCAGTACTTC
TRBD2	17	TRBV9	once	TRBJ2-1	CASSAPSGLSSYNEQFF	TGTGCCAGCAGCGCCCCTAGCGGGCTGAGCTCCTACAATGAGCAGTTCTTC
TRBD2	15	TRBV6-4	.	TRBJ2-1	CASSLSGVGYNEQFF	TGTGCCAGCAGTCTTAGCGGGGTGGGGTACAATGAGCAGTTCTTC
TRBD2	16	TRBV19	once	TRBJ2-1	CASSIIGGRPNNEQFF	TGTGCCAGTAGTATAATTGGCGGGAGGCCTAACAATGAGCAGTTCTTC
.	14	TRBV10-3	medium-sized	TRBJ1-1	CAIRSGESVTEAFF	TGTGCCATCAGGTCAGGGGAGTCGGTCACTGAAGCTTTCTTT
TRBD2	15	TRBV15	.	TRBJ2-7	CATSWTSGSSYEQYF	TGTGCCACCAGCTGGACTAGCGGGAGTTCCTACGAGCAGTACTTC
.	18	TRBV2	.	TRBJ1-1	CASSEAQQVGGWRTEAFF	TGTGCCAGCAGTGAAGCGCAACAGGTGGGCGGCTGGCGCACTGAAGCTTTCTTT
.	16	TRBV6-6	.	TRBJ1-4	CASRNVPSQEDEKLFF	TGTGCCAGCAGAAATGTCCCATCCCAGGAAGACGAAAAACTGTTTTTT
.	14	TRBV4-1	.	TRBJ1-2	CASSQGGGLYGYTF	TGCGCCAGCAGCCAAGGCGGGGGGCTTTATGGCTACACCTTC
TRBD2	17	TRBV27	.	TRBJ2-1	CASSPGALAGGYNEQFF	TGTGCCAGCAGCCCGGGGGCACTAGCGGGAGGATACAATGAGCAGTTCTTC
.	16	TRBV2	.	TRBJ2-1	CASSEVGGPRLNEQFF	TGTGCCAGCAGTGAAGTCGGCGGGCCGAGGTTGAATGAGCAGTTCTTC
.	14	TRBV10-1	.	TRBJ2-7	CASSEGGASYEQYF	TGCGCCAGCAGTGAGGGGGGGGCCTCCTACGAGCAGTACTTC
.	13	TRBV14	.	TRBJ1-2	CASSQDATYGYTF	TGTGCCAGCAGCCAAGATGCTACCTATGGCTACACCTTC
.	15	TRBV10-3	.	TRBJ2-1	CAISESLANNNEQFF	TGTGCCATCAGTGAGAGTCTAGCTAACAACAATGAGCAGTTCTTC
.	16	TRBV12-5	.	TRBJ2-2	CASGPLLQGIPGELFF	TGTGCTAGTGGTCCCCTCCTACAGGGAATCCCCGGGGAGCTGTTTTTT
.	15	TRBV11-2	.	TRBJ2-7	CASSLEGGISYEQYF	TGTGCCAGCAGCTTAGAAGGGGGAATCTCCTACGAGCAGTACTTC
.	14	TRBV19	.	TRBJ1-6	CASSIAGDGSPLHF	TGTGCCAGTAGTATTGCAGGGGACGGCTCACCCCTCCACTTT
.	14	TRBV7-2	.	TRBJ2-1	CASPRGGFANEQFF	TGTGCCAGCCCTAGGGGGGGGTTTGCCAATGAGCAGTTCTTC
TRBD1	16	TRBV5-5	.	TRBJ1-5	CASSLAPGQGSQPQHF	TGTGCCAGCAGCTTGGCCCCGGGACAGGGATCCCAGCCCCAGCATTTT
.	15	TRBV7-2	.	TRBJ2-3	CASSVLASSTDTQYF	TGTGCCAGCAGCGTTTTGGCTTCTAGCACAGATACGCAGTATTTT
TRBD2	18	TRBV9	.	TRBJ2-7	CASSRVATSGTPPYEQYF	TGTGCCAGCAGCCGAGTCGCGACTAGCGGGACACCCCCCTACGAGCAGTACTTC
TRBD2	14	TRBV7-7	.	TRBJ2-1	CASSPSGRSYEQFF	TGTGCCAGCAGTCCGAGCGGGAGATCGTATGAGCAGTTCTTC
TRBD1	15	TRBV27	.	TRBJ2-7	CASSLGQGEAYEQYF	TGTGCCAGCAGTTTGGGACAGGGTGAAGCCTACGAGCAGTACTTC
.	14	TRBV19	.	TRBJ2-7	CASNFAVRVYEQYF	TGTGCCAGTAATTTTGCGGTCAGGGTCTACGAGCAGTACTTC
.	13	TRBV27	.	TRBJ1-1	CASRSRMNTEAFF	TGTGCCAGCAGGTCCAGAATGAACACTGAAGCTTTCTTT
.	13	TRBV5-4	.	TRBJ2-7	CASSPDRSYEQYF	TGTGCCAGCAGCCCGGACAGATCCTACGAGCAGTACTTC
.	13	TRBV27	.	TRBJ2-7	CASSLSRSYEQYF	TGTGCCAGCAGTTTGTCCCGTTCCTACGAGCAGTACTTC
TRBD2	16	TRBV2	.	TRBJ2-1	CARLQAGTSVDNEQFF	TGTGCCAGACTCCAAGCGGGGACTAGCGTGGACAATGAGCAGTTCTTC
.	14	TRBV7-2	.	TRBJ1-5	CASSLTGFDQPQHF	TGTGCCAGCAGCTTAACAGGGTTTGACCAGCCCCAGCATTTT